Presented here are 3 T cell receptor beta chains from one specimen sequenced in a study of T cells in Graves' hyperthyroidism and ophthalmopathy. Authors of the study amplified TCR beta CDR3 regions from RNA transcripts. TCR CDR3 underwent first-round RT-PCR with the HTBI primer set. Each CDR3 protein gets one entry after TCRdb re-called the multiplex PCR reads with MiXCR. The table lists approximately 600,000 distinct CDR3 sequences, approximately 15% of them singletons, with around 4.1% in the top ten. Sequencing used blood. All receptors derive from a woman aged 40 to 50 with Graves' ophthalmopathy.

This clonotype appeared many times. In DNA, the CDR3 is TGTGCCAGCAGTGATTCACGTTATGGCTACACCTTC. Encoded protein: CASSDSRYGYTF. The chain is built from TRBV6-1 and TRBJ1-2; D unresolved. Germline CDR1 reads MNHNS; CDR2 reads SASEGT. Trimming left V 3 bases short and J 5 bases short, with 7 bases between. The CDR3 contains 12 residues.

The table lists this clonotype with many counts. V is TRBV30 and J is TRBJ1-5; D uncertain. Per germline, CDR1 GTSNPN and CDR2 SVGIG (reference sequence). Between the trimmed V and J ends, which lost 1 base and 2 bases, there was a span of 3 bases. The length of the CDR3 is 12 residues. CDR3: CAWSDRNQPQHF. The DNA for the CDR3 is TGTGCCTGGAGTGATCGCAATCAGCCCCAGCATTTT.

This clonotype has at least ten counts. Its ends do not fully match the called genes, so a read error is possible. This chain uses TRBV5-1 with TRBJ1-1; no firm D call. The CDR3 is 12 amino acids. Germline values: CDR1 SGHRS, CDR2 YFSETQ. The CDR3 nucleotides are TGTGCCAGCAGTTTGGAAGGCACTGAAGCTTTCTTT. Translated, it gives CASSLEGTEAFF.